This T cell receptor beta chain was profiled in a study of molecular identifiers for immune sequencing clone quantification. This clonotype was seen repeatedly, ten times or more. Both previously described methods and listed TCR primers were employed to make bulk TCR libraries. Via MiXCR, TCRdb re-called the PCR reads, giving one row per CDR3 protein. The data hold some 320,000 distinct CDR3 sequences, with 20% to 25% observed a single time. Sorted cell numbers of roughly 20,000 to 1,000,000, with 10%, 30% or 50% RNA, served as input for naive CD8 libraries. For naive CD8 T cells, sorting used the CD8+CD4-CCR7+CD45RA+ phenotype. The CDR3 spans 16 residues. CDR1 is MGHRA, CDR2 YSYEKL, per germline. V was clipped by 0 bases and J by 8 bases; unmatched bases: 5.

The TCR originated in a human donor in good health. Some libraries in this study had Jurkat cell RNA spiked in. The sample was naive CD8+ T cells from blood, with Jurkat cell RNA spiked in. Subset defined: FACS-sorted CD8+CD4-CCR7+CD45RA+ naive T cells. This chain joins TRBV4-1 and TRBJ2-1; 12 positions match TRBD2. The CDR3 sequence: CASSQETSGGSDEQFF. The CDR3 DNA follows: TGCGCCAGCAGCCAAGAGACTAGCGGGGGCTCGGATGAGCAGTTCTTC.